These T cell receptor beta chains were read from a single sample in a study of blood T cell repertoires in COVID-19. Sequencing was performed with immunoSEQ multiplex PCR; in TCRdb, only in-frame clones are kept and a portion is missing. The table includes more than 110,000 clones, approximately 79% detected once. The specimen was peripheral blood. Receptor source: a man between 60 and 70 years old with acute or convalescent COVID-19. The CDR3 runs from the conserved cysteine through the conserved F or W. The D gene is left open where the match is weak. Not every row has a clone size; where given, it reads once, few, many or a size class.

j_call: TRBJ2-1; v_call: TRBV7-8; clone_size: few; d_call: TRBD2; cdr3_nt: TGTGCCAGCGCAAGGTCGGCGGGAGGGCCTCATGGGCAGTTCTTC; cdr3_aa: CASARSAGGPHGQFF
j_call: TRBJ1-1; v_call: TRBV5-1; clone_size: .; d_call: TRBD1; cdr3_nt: TGCGCCAGCAGCTTTACAGGGGTAGGGACTGAAGCTTTCTTT; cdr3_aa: CASSFTGVGTEAFF
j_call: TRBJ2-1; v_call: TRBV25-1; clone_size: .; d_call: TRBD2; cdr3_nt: TGTGCCAGCAGTGGATCTAGCGGGAGTGACCGCAATGAGCAGTTCTTC; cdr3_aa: CASSGSSGSDRNEQFF
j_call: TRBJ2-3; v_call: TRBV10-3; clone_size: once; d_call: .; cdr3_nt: TGTGCCATCAGTGGAAATCAAGCAGGGATAGATACGCAGTATTTT; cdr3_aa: CAISGNQAGIDTQYF
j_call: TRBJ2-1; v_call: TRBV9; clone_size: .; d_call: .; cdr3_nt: TGTGCCAGCAGCGTAGTTGTCGGACAGACCAATGAGCAGTTCTTC; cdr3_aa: CASSVVVGQTNEQFF
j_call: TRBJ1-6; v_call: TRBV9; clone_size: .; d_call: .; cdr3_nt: TGTGCCAGCAGCGTACGGGTGGATAATTCACCCCTCCACTTT; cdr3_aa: CASSVRVDNSPLHF
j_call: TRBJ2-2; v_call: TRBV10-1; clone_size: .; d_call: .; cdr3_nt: TGCGCCAGCAGTGGGCTCTGGGGGCGGTACACCGGGGAGCTGTTTTTT; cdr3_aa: CASSGLWGRYTGELFF
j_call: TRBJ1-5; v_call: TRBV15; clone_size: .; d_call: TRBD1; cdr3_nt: TGTGCCACCAGCGCCGACAGGGGGAGTCAGCCCCAGCATTTT; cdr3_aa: CATSADRGSQPQHF
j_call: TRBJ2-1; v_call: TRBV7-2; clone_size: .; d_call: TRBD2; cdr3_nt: TGTGCCAGCAGCTTAGGTAGCGGGACGCACAATGAGCAGTTCTTC; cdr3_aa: CASSLGSGTHNEQFF
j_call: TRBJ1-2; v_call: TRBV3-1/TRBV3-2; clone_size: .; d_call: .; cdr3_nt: TGTGCCAGCAGCCAAGATATGACAGGTTTTAATGGCTACACCTTC; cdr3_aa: CASSQDMTGFNGYTF
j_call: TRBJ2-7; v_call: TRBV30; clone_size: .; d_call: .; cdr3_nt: TGTGCCTGGAGGACAGGTACCTACGAGCAGTACTTC; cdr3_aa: CAWRTGTYEQYF
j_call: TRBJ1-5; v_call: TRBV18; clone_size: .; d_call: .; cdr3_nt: TGTGCCAGCTCACTAAGGACAGTTAGCAATCAGCCCCAGCATTTT; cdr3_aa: CASSLRTVSNQPQHF
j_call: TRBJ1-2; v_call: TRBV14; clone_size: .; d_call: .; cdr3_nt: TGTGCCAGCAGCCAAGCGGGGCGATCGGGGGAAGCGAATGGCTACACCTTC; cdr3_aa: CASSQAGRSGEANGYTF
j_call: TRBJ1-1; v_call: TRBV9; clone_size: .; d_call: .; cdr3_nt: TGTGCCAGCACGGAAGGCCCAGGGGCCACTGAAGCTTTCTTT; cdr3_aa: CASTEGPGATEAFF
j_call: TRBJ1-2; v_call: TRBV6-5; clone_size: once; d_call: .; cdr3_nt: TGTGCCAGCAGTTACTCGACCCTGGCGGCCGGGGGCTACACCTTC; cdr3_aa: CASSYSTLAAGGYTF
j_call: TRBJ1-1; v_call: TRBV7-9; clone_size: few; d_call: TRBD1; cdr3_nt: TGTGCCAGCAGCTTGGGACAGTCTCTAAACACTGAAGCTTTCTTT; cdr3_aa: CASSLGQSLNTEAFF
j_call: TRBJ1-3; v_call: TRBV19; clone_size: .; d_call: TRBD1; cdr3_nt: TGTGCCAGTAGTCCAACCGGGACAGTGTTCTCTGGAAACACCATATATTTT; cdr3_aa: CASSPTGTVFSGNTIYF
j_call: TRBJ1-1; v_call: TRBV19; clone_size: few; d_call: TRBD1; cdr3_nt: TGTGCCAGTAGTATAGGGAGGCAACAGGGGAAAACTGAAGCTTTCTTT; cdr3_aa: CASSIGRQQGKTEAFF
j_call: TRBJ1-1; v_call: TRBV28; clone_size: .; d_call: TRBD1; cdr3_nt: TGTGCCAGCAGCCCCTTCCTGGGACAGGGAGACACTGAAGCTTTCTTT; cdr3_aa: CASSPFLGQGDTEAFF
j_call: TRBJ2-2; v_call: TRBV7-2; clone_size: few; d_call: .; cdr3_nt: TGTGCCAGCAGCTTAGCTAGCTACGGCGGGGAGCTGTTTTTT; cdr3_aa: CASSLASYGGELFF
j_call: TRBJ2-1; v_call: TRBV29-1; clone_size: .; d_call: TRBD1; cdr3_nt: TGCAGCGTTGAAACCGGGACAGGGATCTACAATGAGCAGTTCTTC; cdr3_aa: CSVETGTGIYNEQFF
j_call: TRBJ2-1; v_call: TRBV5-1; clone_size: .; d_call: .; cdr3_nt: TGCGCCAGCAGCTTGGAAGCGGCAACTGGATACAATGAGCAGTTCTTC; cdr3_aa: CASSLEAATGYNEQFF
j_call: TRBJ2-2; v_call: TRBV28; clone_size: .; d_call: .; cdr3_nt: TGTGCCAGCAGTCCATCCGGGATGGGAACCGGGGAGCTGTTTTTT; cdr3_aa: CASSPSGMGTGELFF
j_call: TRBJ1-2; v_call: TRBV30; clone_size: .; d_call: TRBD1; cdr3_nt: TGTGCCTGGGGGACAGGCGGAACCTATGGCTACACCTTC; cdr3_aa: CAWGTGGTYGYTF
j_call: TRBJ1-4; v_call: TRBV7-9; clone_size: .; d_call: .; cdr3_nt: TGTGCCAGCAGCTTAGAGGCCGCCGGTAGCGGGGAAAAACTGTTTTTT; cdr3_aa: CASSLEAAGSGEKLFF
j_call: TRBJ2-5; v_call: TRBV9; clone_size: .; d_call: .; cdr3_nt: TGTGCCAGCAGTGTACGCTCAGGGGGGGAGACCCAGTACTTC; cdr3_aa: CASSVRSGGETQYF
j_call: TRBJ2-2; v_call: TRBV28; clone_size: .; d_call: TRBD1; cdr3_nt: TGTGCCAGCAGTCTACAGGGGGCGCGTACCGGGGAGCTGTTTTTT; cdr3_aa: CASSLQGARTGELFF
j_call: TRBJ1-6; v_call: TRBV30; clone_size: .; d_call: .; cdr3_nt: TGTGCCTGGAACGTGATCGGAGGATCACCCCTCCACTTT; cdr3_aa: CAWNVIGGSPLHF
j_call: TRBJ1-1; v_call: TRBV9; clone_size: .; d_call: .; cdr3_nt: TGTGCCAGCAGCGTGGGGCCAGGGGCTGAAGCTTTCTTT; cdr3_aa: CASSVGPGAEAFF
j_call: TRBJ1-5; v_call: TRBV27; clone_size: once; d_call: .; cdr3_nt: TGTGCCAGCAGTTTAAGGGGTAGCAATCAGCCCCAGCATTTT; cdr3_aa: CASSLRGSNQPQHF
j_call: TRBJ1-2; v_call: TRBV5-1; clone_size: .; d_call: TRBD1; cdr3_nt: TGCGCCAGCAGCCCCGGACAGGACTATGGCTACACCTTC; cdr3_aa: CASSPGQDYGYTF